This T cell receptor (beta chain) appears in the sequencing data of a study of T-cell memory formation after mild COVID-19. Study summary: The TCR clusters were mostly specific to one donor.

Study conclusions and caveats: Later expanders leaned toward CD4+, whereas clones contracting from day 15 to 85 were balanced CD4/CD8. Clones which contracted sat mainly in CM and EM if CD4+, and in EMRA if CD8+. Some SARS-CoV-2-responding clones were already detected in memory before infection.

This clonotype was observed a handful of times. The target antigen is unknown. MiXCR was run by TCRdb on the 5' RACE reads, yielding one entry per CDR3 protein. The table includes more than 350,000 distinct CDR3 sequences, 16% detected once. CDR3 length: 14 amino acids. J gave up 5 bases and V 10 bases, and 12 bases lay outside the gene matches. The V gene's germline CDR1 is LGHDT and CDR2 YNNKEL (reference sequence). V and J are TRBV3-1 and TRBJ2-7, with TRBD1 matching over 9 bases. The sample comprised PBMCs or a T cell subset sorted from them (not recorded which). This TCR was sampled from a man younger than 35 who had mild COVID-19 (a few samples of this study predate the infection). Cell type and time point are not known. The DNA for the CDR3 is TGTGCCACCAAAGCGAGGGACAGGGACAACGAGCAGTACTTC. Translating it yields CATKARDRDNEQYF.